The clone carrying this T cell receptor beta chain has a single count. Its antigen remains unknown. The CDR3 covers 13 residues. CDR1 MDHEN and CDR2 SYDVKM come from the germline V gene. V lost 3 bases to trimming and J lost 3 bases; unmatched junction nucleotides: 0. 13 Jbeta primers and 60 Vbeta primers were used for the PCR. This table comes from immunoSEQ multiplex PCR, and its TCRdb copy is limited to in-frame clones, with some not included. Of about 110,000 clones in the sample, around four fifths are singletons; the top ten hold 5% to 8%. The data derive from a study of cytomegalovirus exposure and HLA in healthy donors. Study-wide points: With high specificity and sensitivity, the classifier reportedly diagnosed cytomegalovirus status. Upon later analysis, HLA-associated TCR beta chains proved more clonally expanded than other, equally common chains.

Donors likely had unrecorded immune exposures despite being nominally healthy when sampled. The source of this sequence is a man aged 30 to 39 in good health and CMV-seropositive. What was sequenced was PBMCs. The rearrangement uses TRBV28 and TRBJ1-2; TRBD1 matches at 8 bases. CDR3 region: CASSLDRDYGYTF. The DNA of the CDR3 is TGTGCCAGCAGTTTGGACAGGGACTATGGCTACACCTTC.